These 29 T cell receptor beta chains came from one sample sequenced in a study of blood T cell repertoires in COVID-19. Profiled with immunoSEQ multiplex PCR; TCRdb holds only in-frame clones, not every one. The data hold hundreds of thousands of clones, with approximately 86% observed a single time. Sequences were obtained from PBMCs or T cells enriched from blood (not recorded which). Receptors were obtained from a woman aged 45-60 years with acute COVID-19.

The DNA for the CDR3 is TGTGCCAGCAGCCCCGACAGGGAGAATCAGCCCCAGCATTTT. Translating gives CASSPDRENQPQHF. The chain combines TRBV6-5 with TRBJ1-5, with 7 bases identical to TRBD1. The J segment lost 4 bases and the V segment lost 6 bases, leaving 6 bases of the junction unmatched. Germline CDR1 reads MNHEY; CDR2 reads SVGAGI. This CDR3 contains 14 residues.

This chain connects TRBV7-9 to TRBJ2-5, with D perhaps matching TRBD2 (6 bases). V was cut by 3 bases and J by 3 bases, with 8 bases left in between. The CDR3 spans 13 residues. CDR1 SEHNR and CDR2 FQNEAQ come from the germline V gene (reference sequence). CDR3: CASSFTGEETQYF. The CDR3 bases are TGTGCCAGCAGCTTCACGGGAGAAGAGACCCAGTACTTC.

This rearrangement joins TRBV28 to TRBJ1-5; D remains ambiguous. CDR1 is MDHEN and CDR2 is SYDVKM in the germline V gene. The CDR3 contains 13 residues. V was cut by 6 bases and J by 7 bases, with 13 bases left in between. Here the CDR3 DNA reads TGTGCCAGCAGCACTCCCCCTTTACAGCCCCAGCATTTT. Translated: CASSTPPLQPQHF.

The chain uses TRBV7-9 and TRBJ2-2; 7 bases align to TRBD1. Germline V gene lookup returns CDR1 SEHNR and CDR2 FQNEAQ (reference sequence). The CDR3 consists of 20 residues. Trimming removed 5 bases from V and 0 bases from J; junction bases left unmatched: 18. This chain's CDR3 is CASSMGQHSLSSPNTGELFF. The CDR3 region has the DNA TGTGCCAGCAGCATGGGACAGCATAGTTTGTCATCGCCGAACACCGGGGAGCTGTTTTTT.

The chain's CDR3 is CASSPGTGNTEAFF. The CDR3 nucleotides read TGTGCCAGCAGTCCCGGGACAGGGAACACTGAAGCTTTCTTT. This sequence joins TRBV27 and TRBJ1-1; 8 bases fit TRBD1. Germline V gene lookup returns CDR1 MNHEY and CDR2 SMNVEV (reference sequence). This CDR3 region has 14 residues. V dropped 5 bases and J dropped 1; count of bases not matched to a gene: 3.

The chain uses TRBV6-1 and TRBJ1-4, with 7 bases aligning to TRBD1. The CDR3 consists of 13 residues. Looked up from germline, CDR1 is MNHNS and CDR2 is SASEGT. Germline trimming cut 3 bases from V and 7 bases from J; bases unmatched to any gene: 2. The chain's CDR3 is CASSEQGGEKLFF. The CDR3 nucleotides read TGTGCCAGCAGTGAGCAGGGGGGTGAAAAACTGTTTTTT.

The rearrangement links TRBV19 to TRBJ1-1; no reliable D call. V lost 6 bases and J 1 base, leaving 9 bases between the germline ends. The CDR3 totals 13 residues. From germline, CDR1 is LNHDA and CDR2 SQIVND (reference sequence). This CDR3 reads CASSITGNTEAFF. The DNA of the CDR3 is TGTGCCAGTAGCATTACCGGGAACACTGAAGCTTTCTTT.

This sequence joins TRBV19 and TRBJ1-2, with 9 positions matching TRBD1. The CDR3 spans 12 residues. Trimming took 8 bases from V and 7 from J; bases not matched to a gene: 5. CDR1 is LNHDA and CDR2 is SQIVND in the germline V gene (reference sequence). Written as DNA, the CDR3 is TGTGCCAGTGGGGACAGGGCAGGTGGCTACACCTTC. It yields the protein CASGDRAGGYTF.

The chain combines TRBV13 with TRBJ1-1; TRBD1 matches at 7 bases. V gave up 5 bases and J gave up 5 bases; unmatched junction bases: 8. The CDR3 spans 14 residues. CDR1 and CDR2 (germline): PRHDT, FYEKMQ (reference sequence). The CDR3 protein is CASSRNRGGTEAFF. The CDR3 DNA reads TGTGCCAGCAGCCGAAACAGGGGTGGGACTGAAGCTTTCTTT. The entire variable domain, with the rest obtained from reference TRBV13 and TRBJ1-1, is as follows: AAGVIQSPRHLIKEKRETATLKCYPIPRHDTVYWYQQGPGQDPQFLISFYEKMQSDKGSIPDRFSAQQFSDYHSELNMSSLELGDSALYFCASSRNRGGTEAFFGQGTRLTVV.

This clone was seen just once. V and J are TRBV5-6 and TRBJ1-4; TRBD1 agrees at 9 bases. V shed 4 bases and J 10 bases; nucleotides not matched to a gene: 11. This CDR3 has 15 residues. The germline CDR1 and CDR2 sequences are SGHDT and YYEEEE. CDR3 in DNA: TGTGCCAGCAGCGAGACAGGGGGGCCCCATGGAAAACTGTTTTTT. It codes for CASSETGGPHGKLFF.

This clone occurred once. The rearrangement uses TRBV27 and TRBJ1-2, with D uncertain. V lost 5 bases to trimming and J lost 5 bases, with 15 bases between them. The CDR3 consists of 14 residues. Germline lookup yields CDR1 MNHEY and CDR2 SMNVEV (reference sequence). The CDR3 reads CASSPTTLLYGYTF. In DNA form, the CDR3 reads TGTGCCAGCAGTCCCACGACTCTCCTGTATGGCTACACCTTC.

The chain links TRBV30 to TRBJ1-1, with D tentatively TRBD1 (5 bases). V lost 1 base to trimming and J lost 5 bases, with 17 bases between them. From germline, CDR1 is GTSNPN and CDR2 SVGIG (reference sequence). This CDR3 region has 15 residues. The chain's CDR3 is CAWSDLQVIATEAFF. DNA of the CDR3: TGTGCCTGGAGTGACTTACAGGTAATCGCGACTGAAGCTTTCTTT.

The chain links TRBV2 to TRBJ1-6; tentative D call: TRBD1 (6 bases). This CDR3 has 11 residues. Per the germline V gene, CDR1 is SNHLY and CDR2 is FYNNEI. V lost 6 bases and J 18 bases, leaving 15 bases between the germline ends. The CDR3 nucleotides read TGTGCCAGCAGGGTGGACAGTCCGGGCCACTTT. Its translation is CASRVDSPGHF.

As to this clone: Mismatch with germline at one junction end may stem from a read error. This chain joins TRBV11-2 and TRBJ1-4; a weak D match, TRBD1 (5 bases). CDR3 size: 13 residues. Germline values: CDR1 SGHAT, CDR2 FQNNGV. CDR3 nucleotide sequence: TGTGCCAGCAGCTTCCCAGGGATCTCCCCTACGTCCTTT. Its translation is CASSFPGISPTSF. Filled out from reference TRBV11-2 and TRBJ1-4, the complete variable domain reads EAGVAQSPRYKIIEKRQSVAFWCNPISGHATLYWYQQILGQGPKLLIQFQNNGVVDDSQLPKDRFSAERLKGVDSTLKIQPAKLEDSAVYLCASSFPGISPTSFGSGTQLSVL.

The chain recombines TRBV11-2 with TRBJ2-2, with D possibly being TRBD1 (5 bases). Trimming removed 3 bases from V and 4 bases from J, with 12 bases in between. The CDR3 loop spans 15 amino acids. Looked up from germline, CDR1 is SGHAT and CDR2 is FQNNGV. CDR3 protein: CASSLRTITTGELFF. The CDR3 nucleotides read TGTGCCAGCAGCTTGAGGACAATAACCACCGGGGAGCTGTTTTTT.

The chain employs TRBV2 and TRBJ1-3; D perhaps matches TRBD1 (5 bases). Germline V CDR1 and CDR2: SNHLY, FYNNEI. CDR3 size: 14 residues. V lost 4 bases to trimming and J lost 1 base, with 8 bases between them. The CDR3 region has the DNA TGTGCCAGCAGTGTTGGGGCGTCTGGAAACACCATATATTTT. Residues: CASSVGASGNTIYF.

This clone was seen only once. The chain carries TRBV19 and TRBJ2-5; 13 positions match TRBD2. Germline assignment: CDR1 LNHDA and CDR2 SQIVND (reference sequence). V was clipped by 9 bases and J by 5 bases; unmatched bases: 3. The CDR3 extends over 13 amino acids. CDR3 amino acids: CASKTSGRETQYF. The CDR3 bases are TGTGCCAGCAAGACTAGCGGGAGGGAGACCCAGTACTTC.

This clone was recorded a few times. The V call is TRBV6-5, the J call TRBJ1-1; unclear D gene. The length of the CDR3 is 13 residues. Germline CDR1 is MNHEY and CDR2 is SVGAGI. V was clipped by 2 bases and J by 4 bases, with 8 bases between them. The CDR3 sequence: CASSYNEGTEAFF. DNA of the CDR3: TGTGCCAGCAGTTACAATGAGGGCACTGAAGCTTTCTTT.

This clone was counted a few times. The chain uses TRBV7-2 and TRBJ1-2, with 10 bases identical to TRBD1. Trimming cost V 2 bases and J 7 bases; bases outside gene matches: 16. There are 18 residues in the CDR3. Germline V CDR1 and CDR2: SGHTA, FQGNSA. CDR3 DNA: TGTGCCAGCAGCTTACCAATTTTCCGGGACAGGGGAGATGGTGGCTACACCTTC. The encoded protein is CASSLPIFRDRGDGGYTF.

V gene TRBV28 combines with J gene TRBJ1-5; 10 bases are a match to TRBD1. With V trimmed by 6 bases and J by 4 bases, 9 bases remained unmatched. Germline lookup yields CDR1 MDHEN and CDR2 SYDVKM. The CDR3 contains 16 residues. The DNA of the CDR3 is TGTGCCAGCAGCACGCCGGGACAGGGGACGAATCAGCCCCAGCATTTT. Encoded protein: CASSTPGQGTNQPQHF.

This chain links TRBV27 with TRBJ2-3, with 15 bases aligning to TRBD2. The CDR3 contains 17 residues. Losses at the gene ends were 8 bases for V and 2 bases for J; bases not matched to a gene: 8. Germline CDR1 and CDR2: MNHEY and SMNVEV (reference sequence). The CDR3 coding sequence is TGTGCCAGCCCCGGGACTAGCGGGAGGTCCAACACAGATACGCAGTATTTT. It is translated as CASPGTSGRSNTDTQYF.

The chain combines TRBV9 with TRBJ2-6; 9 positions match TRBD1. Germline V gene sequence: CDR1 SGDLS, CDR2 YYNGEE. The length of the CDR3 is 16 residues. The V and J ends lost 2 bases and 4 bases, in that order; junction bases with no gene match: 4. The CDR3 sequence: CASSVDRGSGANVLTF. The CDR3 bases are TGTGCCAGCAGCGTTGACAGGGGGTCAGGGGCCAACGTCCTGACTTTC.

The rearrangement joins TRBV3-1 (or the pseudogene TRBV3-2) to TRBJ2-1; TRBD2 matches 7 bases. The CDR3 contains 16 residues. Per germline, CDR1 LGHDT and CDR2 YNNKEL (reference sequence). The V gene end was trimmed by 4 bases and the J gene end by 3 bases; junction bases not matched to a gene: 9. The DNA for the CDR3 is TGTGCCAGCAGCCTCTACAGGAGCGGGATCTACAATGAGCAGTTCTTC. The encoded protein is CASSLYRSGIYNEQFF.

The genes are TRBV6-5 and TRBJ1-5, with 9 bases lining up with TRBD1. Germline V gene lookup returns CDR1 MNHEY and CDR2 SVGAGI. V gave up 5 bases and J gave up 7 bases; unmatched junction bases: 6. The CDR3 has 14 residues. Here the CDR3 reads CASSTGGNRQPQHF. The CDR3 DNA reads TGTGCCAGCAGTACAGGGGGCAATAGGCAGCCCCAGCATTTT.

J is TRBJ2-7 and V is TRBV5-5, with 9 bases that match TRBD1. Germline trimming cut 1 base from V and 3 bases from J; bases unmatched to any gene: 8. CDR1 is SGHKS and CDR2 is YYEKEE in the germline V gene (reference sequence). The CDR3 covers 16 residues. The CDR3 spells CASSLFWDRASYEQYF. CDR3 DNA: TGTGCCAGCAGCTTGTTTTGGGACAGGGCAAGCTACGAGCAGTACTTC.

Only a few counts were recorded for this clone. The CDR3 here is CASSLGENSNYGYTF. The DNA for the CDR3 is TGCGCCAGCAGCTTGGGTGAGAATTCTAACTATGGCTACACCTTC. The V gene is TRBV5-1, the J gene TRBJ1-2; D gene unclear. This CDR3 contains 15 residues. V was pared by 0 bases and J by 0 bases, with 9 bases between. Germline CDR1 reads SGHRS; CDR2 reads YFSETQ.

The rearrangement uses TRBV7-9 and TRBJ2-2, with 13 positions matching TRBD2. V shed 6 bases and J 2 bases; nucleotides not matched to a gene: 0. The CDR3 runs 15 residues. Germline lookup yields CDR1 SEHNR and CDR2 FQNEAQ (reference sequence). The CDR3 DNA sequence: TGTGCCAGCAGGGGACTAGCGGGAAACACCGGGGAGCTGTTTTTT. It codes for CASRGLAGNTGELFF.

The V call is TRBV6-5, the J call TRBJ1-2, with D maybe TRBD1 (6 bases). CDR3 length: 15 amino acids. The V end was cut by 0 bases, the J end by 6 bases, with 14 bases between. Germline V gives CDR1 MNHEY, CDR2 SVGAGI. The CDR3 nucleotides read TGTGCCAGCAGTTACTCGGGGGGGACAAGAAATGGCTACACCTTC. This translates into CASSYSGGTRNGYTF.

J is TRBJ2-4 and V is TRBV5-4; 11 bases line up with TRBD1. V was pared by 4 bases and J by 4 bases, with 4 bases of the junction left unmatched. The V gene's germline CDR1 is SGHNT and CDR2 YYREEE (reference sequence). There are 15 residues in the CDR3. The CDR3: CASSRTGGTKNIQYF. DNA of the CDR3: TGTGCCAGCAGCAGGACAGGGGGCACAAAAAACATTCAGTACTTC.